This record looks at one TCR beta chain sequence and its context. Only in-frame clones appear in the TCRdb table, and some are missing; sequencing was by immunoSEQ multiplex PCR. The table has a few million clones, roughly 90% seen once. The data belong to a study of shared clonotypes between healthy human individuals. Background on the study: Each donor had three CD4 naive, three CD4 memory, two CD8 naive and one CD8 memory plate.

The donors, all of them Caucasian adults, lived in Nashville, Tennessee. This CDR3 spans 16 amino acids. Trimming removed 2 bases from V and 8 bases from J, with 18 bases in between. Germline CDR1 reads SGHDN; CDR2 reads FVKESK. Material for sequencing was naive CD4+ T cells from PBMCs. The sample's subset: CD45RA+ positively selected. The TCR sequence derives from a man aged 18-30 years in good health. Some clones in this sample may be carry-over from other donors' samples. The chain combines TRBV14 with TRBJ2-2; TRBD1 is a possible D gene (6 bases). The CDR3 protein is CASSQRGHNYLGELFF. The CDR3 DNA reads TGTGCCAGCAGCCAAAGGGGACACAATTATTTAGGGGAGCTGTTTTTT.